The entry that follows covers one T cell receptor beta chain sequence. The antigen is unknown. These data are taken from a study of cytomegalovirus exposure and HLA in healthy donors. Study-level findings and limits: Associated with cytomegalovirus, according to the listing, were 170 or so TCR beta chains. The tendency of first-cohort TCR clusters to co-occur in the roughly 120 validation repertoires was identified by a subsequent analysis.

The germline V and J ends were trimmed by 3 bases and 1 base, with 9 bases remaining between them. The CDR3 totals 14 residues. CDR1 and CDR2 (germline): MGHDK, SYGVNS. Produced via immunoSEQ multiplex PCR; TCRdb's table is partial and in-frame only. The data contain 150,000 to 200,000 clones, more than 70% of them singletons. Donors came from a validation cohort of 95 to 150 subjects, distinct from the first 666-subject cohort. The V gene is TRBV25-1, the J gene TRBJ1-1; D is perhaps TRBD1 (5 bases). This TCR was sampled from a young man in good health and CMV-seropositive. The source material was PBMCs. The CDR3 coding sequence is TGTGCCAGCAGTGAGGGGCGAAGGAACACTGAAGCTTTCTTT. Its translation: CASSEGRRNTEAFF. Using reference TRBV25-1 and TRBJ1-1 for the parts outside the CDR3, the full variable domain is EADIYQTPRYLVIGTGKKITLECSQTMGHDKMYWYQQDPGMELHLIHYSYGVNSTEKGDLSSESTVSRIRTEHFPLTLESARPSHTSQYLCASSEGRRNTEAFFGQGTRLTVV.